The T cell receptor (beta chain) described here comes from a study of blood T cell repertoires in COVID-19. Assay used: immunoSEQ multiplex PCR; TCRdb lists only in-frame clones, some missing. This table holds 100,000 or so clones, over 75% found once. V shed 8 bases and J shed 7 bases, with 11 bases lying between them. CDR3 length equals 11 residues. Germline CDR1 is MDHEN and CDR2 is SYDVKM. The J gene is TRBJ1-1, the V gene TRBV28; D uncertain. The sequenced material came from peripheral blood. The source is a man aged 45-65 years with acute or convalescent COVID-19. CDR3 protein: CASGRRVEAFF. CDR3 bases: TGTGCCAGCGGTAGACGGGTTGAAGCTTTCTTT.